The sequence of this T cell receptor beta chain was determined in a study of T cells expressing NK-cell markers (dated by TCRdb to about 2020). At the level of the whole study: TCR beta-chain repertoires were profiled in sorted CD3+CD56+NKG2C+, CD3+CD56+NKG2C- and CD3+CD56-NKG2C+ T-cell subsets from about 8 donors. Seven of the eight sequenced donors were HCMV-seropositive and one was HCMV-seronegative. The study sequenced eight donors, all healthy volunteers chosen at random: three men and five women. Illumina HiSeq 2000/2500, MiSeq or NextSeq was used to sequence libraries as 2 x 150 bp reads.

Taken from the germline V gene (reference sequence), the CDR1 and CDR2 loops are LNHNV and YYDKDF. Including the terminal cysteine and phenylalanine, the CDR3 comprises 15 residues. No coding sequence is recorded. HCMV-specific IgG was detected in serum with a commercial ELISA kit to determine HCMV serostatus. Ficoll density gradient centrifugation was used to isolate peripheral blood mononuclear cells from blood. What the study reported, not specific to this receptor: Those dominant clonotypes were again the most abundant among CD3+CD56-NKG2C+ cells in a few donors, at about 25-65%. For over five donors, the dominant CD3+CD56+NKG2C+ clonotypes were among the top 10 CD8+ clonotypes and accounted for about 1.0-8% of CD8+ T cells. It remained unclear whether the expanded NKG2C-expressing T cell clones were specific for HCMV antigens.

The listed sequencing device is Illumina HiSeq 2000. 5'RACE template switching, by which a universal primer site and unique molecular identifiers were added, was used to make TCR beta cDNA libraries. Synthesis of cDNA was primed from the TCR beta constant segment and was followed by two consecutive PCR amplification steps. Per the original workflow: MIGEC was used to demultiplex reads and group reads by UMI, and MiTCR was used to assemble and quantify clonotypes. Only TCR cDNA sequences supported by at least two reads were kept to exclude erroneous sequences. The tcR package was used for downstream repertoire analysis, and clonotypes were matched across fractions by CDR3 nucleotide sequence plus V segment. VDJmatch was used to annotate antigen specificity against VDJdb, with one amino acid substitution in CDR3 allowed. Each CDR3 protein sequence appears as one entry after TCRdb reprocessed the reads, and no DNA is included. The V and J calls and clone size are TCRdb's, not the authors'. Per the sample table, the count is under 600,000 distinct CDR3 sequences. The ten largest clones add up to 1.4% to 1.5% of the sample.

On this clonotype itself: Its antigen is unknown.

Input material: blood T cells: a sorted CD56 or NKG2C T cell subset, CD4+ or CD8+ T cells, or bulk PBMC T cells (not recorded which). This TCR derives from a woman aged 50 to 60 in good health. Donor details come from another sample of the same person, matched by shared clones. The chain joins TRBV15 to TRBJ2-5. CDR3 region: CATSRAGQIQETQYF.